This T cell receptor beta chain was recovered during a study of blood T cells in healthy people across ages. Then a second PCR, running about 6 to 12 cycles, was carried out with a sample-barcoded 5' primer and a J-beta primer mix. TCRdb re-called the 5' RACE reads with MiXCR, one entry per CDR3 protein. The sample contains about 590,000 distinct CDR3 sequences, about 30% of which appear only once. Drawing of peripheral blood yielded about 10 milliliters from each donor. This clonotype was detected many times. The source is a woman of 80 years or more in good health. The sample comprised blood.

The CDR3 nucleotides read TGTGCCAGCAGTCTCACAGGGAGGGGAGAGCAGTACTTC. It is translated as CASSLTGRGEQYF. This sequence joins TRBV6-2 or TRBV6-3 and TRBJ2-5; maybe TRBD2 (7 bases). CDR3 size: 13 residues. CDR1 and CDR2 from the germline V gene are MNHEY and SVGEGT. Trimming took off 5 bases at V and 11 bases at J, with 18 bases between the two ends.